The 19 T cell receptor beta chains reported below all come from one sample, sequenced in a study of cytotoxic CD8 clonotypes in ibrutinib-treated CLL. The protocol was immunoSEQ multiplex PCR, while the TCRdb copy is restricted to in-frame clones and leaves out a portion. The sample lists 110,000 or so clones, 58% seen once, with roughly 35% in the top ten. Sequenced here: PBMCs, sampled after 24 months of ibrutinib treatment. These receptor sequences come from a human donor with chronic lymphocytic leukemia.

The chain couples TRBV30 to TRBJ2-2; TRBD1 matches at 7 bases. V lost 1 base to trimming and J lost 2 bases; unmatched junction nucleotides: 4. There are 15 residues in the CDR3. Germline V gene data show CDR1 as GTSNPN and CDR2 as SVGIG (reference sequence). Here the CDR3 reads CAWSAQGLNTGELFF. The DNA for the CDR3 is TGTGCCTGGAGTGCACAGGGGCTAAACACCGGGGAGCTGTTTTTT. The full variable domain, completed using reference TRBV30 and TRBJ2-2, is SQTIHQWPATLVQPVGSPLSLECTVEGTSNPNLYWYRQAAGRGLQLLFYSVGIGQISSEVPQNLSASRPQDRQFILSSKKLLLSDSGFYLCAWSAQGLNTGELFFGEGSRLTVL.

The rearrangement joins TRBV5-1 to TRBJ2-5; 11 bases map to TRBD2. The V gene end was trimmed by 1 base and the J gene end by 1 base; junction bases not matched to a gene: 6. The CDR3 covers 17 residues. Looked up from germline, CDR1 is SGHRS and CDR2 is YFSETQ. The CDR3 region is CASSLRPTSGAQETQYF. Here the CDR3 DNA reads TGCGCCAGCAGCTTGAGGCCGACTAGCGGGGCCCAAGAGACCCAGTACTTC. Full variable domain (rest looked up from reference TRBV5-1 and TRBJ2-5): KAGVTQTPRYLIKTRGQQVTLSCSPISGHRSVSWYQQTPGQGLQFLFEYFSETQRNKGNFPGRFSGRQFSNSRSEMNVSTLELGDSALYLCASSLRPTSGAQETQYFGPGTRLLVL.

The rearrangement uses TRBV9 and TRBJ2-1; 9 nucleotides match TRBD1. Germline V CDR1 and CDR2: SGDLS, YYNGEE. V trimming: 2 bases; J trimming: 6 bases; junction bases outside the gene matches: 9. This CDR3 has 16 residues. The chain's CDR3 is CASSVGIGQGFNEQFF. The CDR3 DNA reads TGTGCCAGCAGCGTGGGGATTGGACAGGGGTTCAATGAGCAGTTCTTC. Filled out from reference TRBV9 and TRBJ2-1, the complete variable domain reads DSGVTQTPKHLITATGQRVTLRCSPRSGDLSVYWYQQSLDQGLQFLIQYYNGEERAKGNILERFSAQQFPDLHSELNLSSLELGDSALYFCASSVGIGQGFNEQFFGPGTRLTVL.

This clone appeared once. J is TRBJ1-2 and V is TRBV30; 8 bases agree with TRBD1. Germline V gene data show CDR1 as GTSNPN and CDR2 as SVGIG (reference sequence). There are 16 residues in the CDR3. Losses at the gene ends were 2 bases for V and 7 bases for J; bases not matched to a gene: 15. CDR3 bases: TGTGCCTGGAGTCCCCGGAGGACAGGGAGAGGGGGTGGCTACACCTTC. This encodes CAWSPRRTGRGGGYTF. Filled out from reference TRBV30 and TRBJ1-2, the complete variable domain reads SQTIHQWPATLVQPVGSPLSLECTVEGTSNPNLYWYRQAAGRGLQLLFYSVGIGQISSEVPQNLSASRPQDRQFILSSKKLLLSDSGFYLCAWSPRRTGRGGGYTFGSGTRLTVV.

For the CDR3, the DNA is TGTGCCAGCTCCCTCTATCAGGGCGCAGAGACCCAGTACTTC. Encoded protein: CASSLYQGAETQYF. The gene calls are TRBV18 and TRBJ2-5; D is possibly TRBD1 (5 bases). Germline-derived CDR1 and CDR2 are KGHSH and LQKENI. CDR3 length: 14 residues. V lost 6 bases to trimming and J lost 4 bases, with 15 bases between them.

This clone was seen only a few times. The chain's CDR3 is CASSYYNSPLHF. The CDR3 DNA reads TGTGCCAGCAGCTACTATAATTCACCCCTCCACTTT. The chain carries TRBV5-6 and TRBJ1-6; D gene unclear. The CDR3 consists of 12 residues. CDR1 and CDR2 (germline): SGHDT, YYEEEE. Trimming left V 3 bases short and J 3 bases short, with 1 base between.

Notes on this clone: Other DNA sequences within the sample encode an identical CDR3. V and J are TRBV5-1 and TRBJ2-1; D gene ambiguous. The CDR3 spans 14 residues. Germline CDR1 and CDR2: SGHRS and YFSETQ. Trimming pared 4 bases from V and 0 bases from J, leaving 8 bases between. The CDR3 protein is CASSPRSSYNEQFF. CDR3 coding DNA: TGCGCCAGCAGCCCTAGGAGCTCCTACAATGAGCAGTTCTTC. The whole variable domain, remainder taken from reference TRBV5-1 and TRBJ2-1, is KAGVTQTPRYLIKTRGQQVTLSCSPISGHRSVSWYQQTPGQGLQFLFEYFSETQRNKGNFPGRFSGRQFSNSRSEMNVSTLELGDSALYLCASSPRSSYNEQFFGPGTRLTVL.

The chain couples TRBV7-2 to TRBJ2-6, with D uncertain. CDR1 and CDR2 from the germline V gene are SGHTA and FQGNSA. The V end lost 6 bases, the J end lost 1 base, and 10 bases lay between the germline ends. The CDR3 consists of 15 residues. The CDR3 here is CASSLEGSGANVLTF. CDR3 bases: TGTGCCAGCAGTTTGGAAGGGTCTGGGGCCAACGTCCTGACTTTC.

CDR3 sequence reads: CASSPEGDTYFSGNTIYF. CDR3 nucleotides: TGTGCCAGCAGCCCCGAGGGGGACACCTATTTCTCTGGAAACACCATATATTTT. This chain links TRBV5-5 with TRBJ1-3, with D possibly matching TRBD1 (6 bases). Germline V gene sequence: CDR1 SGHKS, CDR2 YYEKEE (reference sequence). V shed 4 bases and J shed 0 bases, with 20 bases lying between them. The CDR3 length is 18 residues.

This rearrangement joins TRBV9 to TRBJ2-6; D unclear. Germline V lookup: CDR1 SGDLS, CDR2 YYNGEE. With 0 bases removed from V and 0 bases from J, the gap between germline ends came to 4 bases. The CDR3 is 15 amino acids. The CDR3 DNA reads TGTGCCAGCAGCGTAGCGAGCTCTGGGGCCAACGTCCTGACTTTC. As protein: CASSVASSGANVLTF.

This clone was recorded only once. The genes are TRBV6-6 and TRBJ2-6, with TRBD1 matching over 7 bases. The CDR3 is made up of 15 amino acids. CDR1 MNHNY and CDR2 SVGAGI come from the germline V gene (reference sequence). V lost 5 bases and J lost 0; bases outside the gene matches: 1. The DNA of the CDR3 is TGTGCCAGCAGTCGGGACAGCTCTGGGGCCAACGTCCTGACTTTC. It specifies CASSRDSSGANVLTF.

V is TRBV7-2 and J is TRBJ2-2, with D perhaps matching TRBD2 (5 bases). The germline gives CDR1 SGHTA, CDR2 FQGNSA. V was trimmed by 2 bases and J by 1 base, leaving 8 bases between them. The CDR3 has 15 amino acids. The CDR3 is CASSLRRGNTGELFF. Here the CDR3 DNA reads TGTGCCAGCAGCTTAAGACGGGGGAACACCGGGGAGCTGTTTTTT.

This chain uses TRBV30 with TRBJ2-7; D is possibly TRBD1 (7 bases). Germline V gene sequence: CDR1 GTSNPN, CDR2 SVGIG (reference sequence). V was clipped by 3 bases and J by 6 bases, with 18 bases between them. The CDR3 runs to 14 residues. The DNA of the CDR3 is TGTGCCTGGAGGAGGGGGCCGGGGGTGTCCGAGCAGTACTTC. It codes for CAWRRGPGVSEQYF.

The chain employs TRBV7-2 and TRBJ2-2; 13 nucleotides agree with TRBD2. Per germline, CDR1 SGHTA and CDR2 FQGNSA. V gave up 4 bases and J gave up 2 bases; unmatched junction bases: 7. The CDR3 extends over 18 amino acids. CDR3 sequence: CASSSRLAGGINTGELFF. Written as DNA, the CDR3 is TGTGCCAGCAGCTCAAGACTAGCGGGGGGTATTAACACCGGGGAGCTGTTTTTT.

About this clone itself: Other DNA sequences of this sample code for an identical CDR3. This CDR3 is CASRDDRGGTEAFF. The CDR3 DNA sequence: TGTGCCAGCAGAGATGACAGGGGTGGGACTGAAGCTTTCTTT. This chain uses TRBV25-1 with TRBJ1-1; 8 nucleotides align to TRBD1. CDR3 length: 14 residues. Germline loops: CDR1 MGHDK, CDR2 SYGVNS. V shed 6 bases and J 5 bases; nucleotides not matched to a gene: 8.

This chain joins TRBV10-3 and TRBJ2-3; weak D call: TRBD2 (6 bases). From germline, CDR1 is ENHRY and CDR2 SYGVKD. Deletions cut 11 bases from V and 2 bases from J, with 20 bases between. This CDR3 is built from 15 residues. The chain's CDR3 is CAAGRGKGNTDTQYF. The CDR3 nucleotides are TGTGCCGCCGGACGGGGGAAAGGGAACACAGATACGCAGTATTTT.

The rearrangement uses TRBV9 and TRBJ1-6; D gene uncertain. This CDR3 is 14 amino acids long. Germline-derived CDR1 and CDR2 are SGDLS and YYNGEE. V lost 0 bases, J lost 5 bases, and 6 bases lay in between. The CDR3 region is CASSVGSDNSPLHF. CDR3 coding DNA: TGTGCCAGCAGCGTAGGTAGCGATAATTCACCCCTCCACTTT. Together with reference TRBV9 and TRBJ1-6, the CDR3 gives the full variable domain: DSGVTQTPKHLITATGQRVTLRCSPRSGDLSVYWYQQSLDQGLQFLIQYYNGEERAKGNILERFSAQQFPDLHSELNLSSLELGDSALYFCASSVGSDNSPLHFGNGTRLTVT.

The rearrangement links TRBV4-3 to TRBJ1-1; D not certain. CDR1 LGHNA and CDR2 YSLEER come from the germline V gene. CDR3 length: 14 amino acids. Trimming cost V 0 bases and J 4 bases, with 9 bases left between them. CDR3 residues: CASSQDIHSTEAFF. The CDR3 region has the DNA TGCGCCAGCAGCCAAGATATACATTCCACTGAAGCTTTCTTT.

In its sample, this clone was seen a few times. V usage is TRBV5-1 and J usage is TRBJ1-6; unclear D gene. This CDR3 has 15 amino acids. The germline V gene has CDR1 SGHRS and CDR2 YFSETQ. The V and J ends lost 0 bases and 8 bases respectively, with 12 bases between them. The DNA for the CDR3 is TGCGCCAGCAGCTTGGGAGGGAACATTGATTCACCCCTCCACTTT. Translating it yields CASSLGGNIDSPLHF.